This entry describes one TCR beta chain. Its specific antigen is unknown. No base qualities exist here, and no much larger clone lies one base off it. Library creation used the immunoSEQ multiplex PCR assay. The published analysis was carried out like this. TCR V beta family usage frequencies were compared across the sorted blood, dermal and epidermal CD8+ T cell populations. TCRdb mirrors the immuneACCESS table, restricted to in-frame sequences. Some clones are absent from its copies; in checked studies, under half trace to an unresolved V gene, and the reason for the others is unknown. V, J and clone size are those of that table, while D and trimming were read from the DNA. This sample lists 200 to 300 clones; approximately 92% were detected once. The top ten clones comprise about 24% of the sample. The sample is drawn from a study of CD49a tissue-resident CD8 T cells in human skin (dated by TCRdb to the late 2010s). For context, the study as a whole: The study examined tissue-resident memory CD8+ T cell subsets in human skin defined by CD49a, CD69 and CD103 expression.

According to the germline V gene, CDR1 reads MGHDK and CDR2 reads SYGVNS. Measured from the cysteine to the phenylalanine, the CDR3 is 14 residues long. The sequence is cut down to CDR3 DNA, 42 bases in frame from base 1. V gives up 4 bases and J gives up 4 bases, and the segment between their germline ends measures 11 bases. For several healthy donors, CD8+ T cells were sorted from blood, dermis and epidermis, and the TCR beta CDR3 regions of these cells were analysed. Both blood and skin samples were provided by each TCR-sequenced donor, and all TCR-sequenced donors were healthy individuals. Before TCR beta sequencing, CD8+ T cell populations were isolated by sorting. Before T cell analysis, skin was split into dermal and epidermal compartments.

The rearranged chain carries TRBV25-1 and TRBJ2-1; the D gene assignment is ambiguous. The receptor's source is a human donor in good health. What was sequenced was CD103+ CD49a- CD8+ T cells sorted from skin epidermis. The DNA sequence follows: TGTGCCAGCAGTGCAGAAACAGAGTACAATGAGCAGTTCTTC. Translated, this gives CASSAETEYNEQFF.